Each of the 5 T cell receptor beta chains below was sequenced from the same sample in a study of blood T cell repertoires in COVID-19. Measured with immunoSEQ multiplex PCR; TCRdb has only the in-frame clones, and not every one. In the table there are some 190,000 clones, approximately 73% of which are singletons. Sequencing used PBMCs or T cells enriched from blood (not recorded which). The source is a woman aged 45-65 years with acute COVID-19.

This clone was observed a single time. The chain employs TRBV7-9 and TRBJ2-2; D call uncertain. V was cut by 2 bases and J by 4 bases, with 5 bases left in between. The CDR3 runs to 13 residues. Per germline, CDR1 SEHNR and CDR2 FQNEAQ (reference sequence). CDR3 in amino acids: CASSLPPTGELFF. The CDR3 region has the DNA TGTGCCAGCAGCTTACCTCCCACCGGGGAGCTGTTTTTT. Full variable domain (rest looked up from reference TRBV7-9 and TRBJ2-2): DTGVSQNPRHKITKRGQNVTFRCDPISEHNRLYWYRQTLGQGPEFLTYFQNEAQLEKSRLLSDRFSAERPKGSFSTLEIQRTEQGDSAMYLCASSLPPTGELFFGEGSRLTVL.

The J gene is TRBJ1-1, the V gene TRBV7-9; no clear D. V gave up 1 base and J gave up 8 bases, with 14 bases separating them. The CDR3 extends over 14 amino acids. The V gene's germline CDR1 is SEHNR and CDR2 FQNEAQ (reference sequence). The CDR3 loop is CASSLGQVTPEAFF. DNA of the CDR3: TGTGCCAGCAGCTTAGGCCAGGTAACTCCCGAAGCTTTCTTT. The full variable domain, its missing parts supplied by reference TRBV7-9 and TRBJ1-1, is DTGVSQNPRHKITKRGQNVTFRCDPISEHNRLYWYRQTLGQGPEFLTYFQNEAQLEKSRLLSDRFSAERPKGSFSTLEIQRTEQGDSAMYLCASSLGQVTPEAFFGQGTRLTVV.

The chain joins TRBV13 to TRBJ2-7, with D perhaps matching TRBD2 (5 bases). CDR3 length: 14 residues. V lost 5 bases and J lost 2, with 13 bases in between. Germline V lookup: CDR1 PRHDT, CDR2 FYEKMQ (reference sequence). CDR3 coding DNA: TGTGCCAGCAGCCCCGGACTCGCCACCTACGAGCAGTACGTC. Its translation is CASSPGLATYEQYV.

The chain employs TRBV5-6 and TRBJ2-7; 10 bases map to TRBD1. This CDR3 region has 15 residues. With 4 bases clipped from V and 3 bases from J, the junction kept 7 bases outside the gene matches. Germline loops: CDR1 SGHDT, CDR2 YYEEEE. The CDR3 sequence: CASSPTGGLLYEQYV. The CDR3 coding sequence is TGTGCCAGCAGCCCGACAGGGGGCCTACTCTACGAGCAGTACGTC.

This clone has a handful of counts. The chain joins TRBV7-8 to TRBJ1-5; tentatively, D is TRBD1 (5 bases). The CDR3 is 15 amino acids. The V end lost 5 bases, the J end lost 0 bases, and 11 bases lay between the germline ends. CDR1 SGHVS and CDR2 FQNEAQ come from the germline V gene. Here the CDR3 DNA reads TGTGCCAGCAGCCGCGACAGTTATAGCAATCAGCCCCAGCATTTT. Translating it yields CASSRDSYSNQPQHF.